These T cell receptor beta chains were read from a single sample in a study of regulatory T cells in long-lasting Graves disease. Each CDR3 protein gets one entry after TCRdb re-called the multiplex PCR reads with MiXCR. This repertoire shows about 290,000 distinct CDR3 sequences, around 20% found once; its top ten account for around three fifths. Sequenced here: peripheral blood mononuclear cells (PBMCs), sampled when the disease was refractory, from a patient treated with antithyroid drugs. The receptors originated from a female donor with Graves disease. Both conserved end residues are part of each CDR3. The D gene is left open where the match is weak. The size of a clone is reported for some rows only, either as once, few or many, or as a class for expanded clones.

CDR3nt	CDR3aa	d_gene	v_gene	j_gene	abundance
TGTGCCAGCCAGAGAAGCGGGAGGTGGAATGAGCAGTTCTTC	CASQRSGRWNEQFF	TRBD2	TRBV3-1	TRBJ2-1	-
TGTGCCAGCAGTTTGGACAGGGGAGCAGGGGCCAACGTCCTGACTTTC	CASSLDRGAGANVLTF	TRBD1	TRBV27	TRBJ2-6	-
TGTGCCAGCAGCTTAGCCGGGCCGCCGCCCGAGCAGTACTTC	CASSLAGPPPEQYF	-	TRBV11-2	TRBJ2-7	many
TGTGCCAGCAGCTTACAGGGAGACACTGAAGCTTTCTTT	CASSLQGDTEAFF	-	TRBV27	TRBJ1-1	many
TGTGCCAGCAGTTTCCAGGGTGGAAACACCATATATTTT	CASSFQGGNTIYF	-	TRBV28	TRBJ1-3	many
TGTGCCACCGGGGGGTCGGATGAAAAACTGTTTTTT	CATGGSDEKLFF	-	TRBV15	TRBJ1-4	-
TGTGCCAGCAGTTCTAGCGGCAATGAGCAGTTCTTC	CASSSSGNEQFF	TRBD2	TRBV12-3/TRBV12-4	TRBJ2-1	few
TGTGCCAGCAGTAGTAATGGGGGCTACGAGCAGTACTTC	CASSSNGGYEQYF	-	TRBV27	TRBJ2-7	-
TGCAGTGCTACCGGACAGGGGACACACAATGAGCAGTTCTTC	CSATGQGTHNEQFF	TRBD1	TRBV20-1	TRBJ2-1	-
TGTGCCAGCAGCTTAGTATGGGAAAGGGGACCTAACACCGGGGAGCTGTTTTTT	CASSLVWERGPNTGELFF	-	TRBV11-2	TRBJ2-2	many
TGTGCCAGCGGAGCACAGGGGTCGGCTGAAGCTTTCTTT	CASGAQGSAEAFF	TRBD1	TRBV25-1	TRBJ1-1	-
TGTGCCTCAGAGGACGGGACGGGGTACCAAGAGACCCAGTACTTC	CASEDGTGYQETQYF	-	TRBV30	TRBJ2-5	many
TGTGCCAGCAGCCCGCCGGACTACGAGCAGTACTTC	CASSPPDYEQYF	-	TRBV6-1	TRBJ2-7	few
TGCAGCGTTGATGTACAGGGCCCTGGAGGCTACACCTTC	CSVDVQGPGGYTF	-	TRBV29-1	TRBJ1-2	-
TGTGCCAGCAGCTCCCGGGACAGGGTACAAGAGGCCCAGTACTTC	CASSSRDRVQEAQYF	TRBD1	TRBV7-6	TRBJ2-5	-
TGTGCCAGCAGTTTAGGGTCTGATTGGGGCACTGAAGCTTTCTTT	CASSLGSDWGTEAFF	-	TRBV28	TRBJ1-1	many